A selection of T cell receptor beta chains follows, all from one sample in a study of cytomegalovirus exposure and HLA in healthy donors. Repertoires were generated with immunoSEQ multiplex PCR, while TCRdb's copy carries only in-frame clones and drops some. The sample consists of some 160,000 clones, about 80% of them appearing once. The sample was PBMCs. These receptors all stem from a woman aged 35 to 49 in good health and CMV-seronegative. Each CDR3 is given with its conserved first and last residue. D genes are given only for firm matches. Size is omitted from some rows. Given values are once, few, many or a class for expanded clones.

j_call: TRBJ2-1
d_call: .
clone_size: .
cdr3_length: 16
v_call: TRBV4-2
cdr3_aa: CASSGGMDSSGNEQFF
cdr3_nt: TGTGCCAGCAGCGGAGGGATGGACTCCTCCGGCAATGAGCAGTTCTTC

j_call: TRBJ2-4
d_call: .
clone_size: once
cdr3_length: 18
v_call: TRBV6-1
cdr3_aa: CASSETPSGTLFSDIQYF
cdr3_nt: TGTGCCAGCAGTGAAACCCCATCCGGGACACTCTTTTCGGACATTCAGTACTTC

j_call: TRBJ1-1
d_call: .
clone_size: few
cdr3_length: 14
v_call: TRBV30
cdr3_aa: CAWMVAGKGTEAFF
cdr3_nt: TGTGCCTGGATGGTGGCAGGGAAGGGGACTGAAGCTTTCTTT

j_call: TRBJ1-1
d_call: TRBD1
clone_size: .
cdr3_length: 15
v_call: TRBV19
cdr3_aa: CASSPRQGPTHMAFF
cdr3_nt: TGTGCCAGTAGTCCTAGACAGGGACCGACCCATATGGCTTTCTTT

j_call: TRBJ1-3
d_call: .
clone_size: .
cdr3_length: 13
v_call: TRBV18
cdr3_aa: CASSPDTGNTIYF
cdr3_nt: TGTGCCAGCTCACCGGACACTGGAAACACCATATATTTT

j_call: TRBJ1-1
d_call: .
clone_size: .
cdr3_length: 14
v_call: TRBV13
cdr3_aa: CASSTRTVYTEAFF
cdr3_nt: TGTGCCAGCAGCACTCGGACAGTCTACACTGAAGCTTTCTTT

j_call: TRBJ1-1
d_call: .
clone_size: few
cdr3_length: 10
v_call: TRBV30
cdr3_aa: CAWGQHRVVF
cdr3_nt: TGTGCCTGGGGCCAACACAGGGTGGTCTTT

j_call: TRBJ1-2
d_call: TRBD1
clone_size: .
cdr3_length: 13
v_call: TRBV6-5
cdr3_aa: CASKNRDRHGYTF
cdr3_nt: TGTGCCAGCAAGAACCGGGACAGACATGGCTACACCTTC

j_call: TRBJ2-3
d_call: .
clone_size: .
cdr3_length: 15
v_call: TRBV5-1
cdr3_aa: CASMGGARSTDTQYF
cdr3_nt: TGCGCCAGCATGGGTGGGGCGAGGAGCACAGATACACAGTATTTT

j_call: TRBJ2-4
d_call: .
clone_size: .
cdr3_length: 14
v_call: TRBV11-2
cdr3_aa: CASSLDAGVNIQYF
cdr3_nt: TGTGCCAGCAGCTTAGATGCCGGGGTCAACATTCAGTACTTC

j_call: TRBJ2-3
d_call: .
clone_size: few
cdr3_length: 13
v_call: TRBV6-1
cdr3_aa: CASSGTLRDTQYF
cdr3_nt: TGTGCCAGCAGTGGCACCCTAAGAGATACGCAGTATTTT

j_call: TRBJ1-2
d_call: .
clone_size: .
cdr3_length: 13
v_call: TRBV19
cdr3_aa: CASSLAGPRGYTF
cdr3_nt: TGTGCCAGTTCCCTCGCAGGGCCGCGTGGCTACACCTTC

j_call: TRBJ2-2
d_call: TRBD1
clone_size: .
cdr3_length: 17
v_call: TRBV14
cdr3_aa: CASSHSRQGANTGELFF
cdr3_nt: TGTGCCAGCAGCCACTCCAGACAGGGGGCGAACACCGGGGAGCTGTTTTTT

j_call: TRBJ1-1
d_call: TRBD1
clone_size: .
cdr3_length: 14
v_call: TRBV28
cdr3_aa: CASTDGTVDTEAFF
cdr3_nt: TGTGCCAGCACTGATGGGACAGTTGACACTGAAGCTTTCTTT

j_call: TRBJ2-3
d_call: TRBD2
clone_size: .
cdr3_length: 15
v_call: TRBV7-9
cdr3_aa: CASSKGLAVADTQYF
cdr3_nt: TGTGCCAGCAGCAAAGGACTAGCGGTTGCAGATACGCAGTATTTT

j_call: TRBJ2-1
d_call: TRBD2
clone_size: .
cdr3_length: 15
v_call: TRBV7-2
cdr3_aa: CASSTGGAGSGEQFF
cdr3_nt: TGTGCCAGCAGCACCGGGGGGGCCGGATCGGGTGAGCAGTTCTTC

j_call: TRBJ1-1
d_call: .
clone_size: .
cdr3_length: 14
v_call: TRBV5-1
cdr3_aa: CASSLTQGSTEAFF
cdr3_nt: TGCGCCAGCAGCTTGACCCAGGGAAGCACTGAAGCTTTCTTT

j_call: TRBJ1-5
d_call: TRBD1
clone_size: .
cdr3_length: 15
v_call: TRBV5-1
cdr3_aa: CASSLETGGSEPQHF
cdr3_nt: TGCGCCAGCAGCTTGGAGACAGGGGGCAGTGAGCCCCAGCATTTT

j_call: TRBJ2-7
d_call: TRBD1
clone_size: .
cdr3_length: 14
v_call: TRBV25-1
cdr3_aa: CASSNGGQGSEQYF
cdr3_nt: TGTGCCAGCTCGAATGGGGGACAGGGTAGCGAGCAGTACTTC

j_call: TRBJ2-3
d_call: TRBD1
clone_size: .
cdr3_length: 14
v_call: TRBV18
cdr3_aa: CASSPTGQGNTQYF
cdr3_nt: TGTGCCAGCTCACCTACGGGACAGGGGAATACGCAGTATTTT

j_call: TRBJ2-1
d_call: TRBD2
clone_size: .
cdr3_length: 15
v_call: TRBV7-8
cdr3_aa: CASSWKLAGPREQFF
cdr3_nt: TGTGCCAGCAGCTGGAAACTAGCGGGCCCCAGGGAGCAGTTCTTC

j_call: TRBJ2-2
d_call: TRBD2
clone_size: .
cdr3_length: 16
v_call: TRBV4-1
cdr3_aa: CASSQGVAGASGELFF
cdr3_nt: TGCGCCAGCAGCCAAGGGGTAGCGGGAGCTTCCGGGGAGCTGTTTTTT

j_call: TRBJ1-1
d_call: .
clone_size: .
cdr3_length: 14
v_call: TRBV18
cdr3_aa: CASSPAKTNTEAFF
cdr3_nt: TGTGCCAGCTCACCGGCCAAGACAAACACTGAAGCTTTCTTT

j_call: TRBJ1-1
d_call: .
clone_size: .
cdr3_length: 14
v_call: TRBV7-2
cdr3_aa: CASSLSYRNTEAFF
cdr3_nt: TGTGCCAGCAGCTTATCGTATCGGAACACTGAAGCTTTCTTT

j_call: TRBJ2-1
d_call: TRBD1
clone_size: .
cdr3_length: 15
v_call: TRBV6-1
cdr3_aa: CASRGSGQIYNEQFF
cdr3_nt: TGTGCCAGCAGGGGGTCGGGACAGATTTACAATGAGCAGTTCTTC

j_call: TRBJ2-3
d_call: .
clone_size: .
cdr3_length: 12
v_call: TRBV27
cdr3_aa: CASSLPGEVEYF
cdr3_nt: TGTGCCAGCAGTTTACCTGGGGAGGTGGAGTATTTT

j_call: TRBJ2-7
d_call: TRBD1
clone_size: .
cdr3_length: 14
v_call: TRBV11-2
cdr3_aa: CASSFTGVPYEQYF
cdr3_nt: TGTGCCAGCAGCTTCACAGGGGTACCCTACGAGCAGTACTTC

j_call: TRBJ2-2
d_call: TRBD2
clone_size: .
cdr3_length: 17
v_call: TRBV5-1
cdr3_aa: CASSLTSGGANTGELFF
cdr3_nt: TGCGCCAGCAGCTTGACTAGCGGGGGGGCGAACACCGGGGAGCTGTTTTTT

j_call: TRBJ1-2
d_call: .
clone_size: .
cdr3_length: 15
v_call: TRBV5-1
cdr3_aa: CASSLVSQVNYGYTF
cdr3_nt: TGCGCCAGCAGCTTGGTATCACAAGTGAACTATGGCTACACCTTC

j_call: TRBJ1-1
d_call: .
clone_size: .
cdr3_length: 14
v_call: TRBV6-5
cdr3_aa: CASSYSGVNTEAFF
cdr3_nt: TGTGCCAGCAGTTACTCCGGGGTGAACACTGAAGCTTTCTTT

j_call: TRBJ2-5
d_call: TRBD1
clone_size: .
cdr3_length: 15
v_call: TRBV9
cdr3_aa: CASSREGQGAYEQYF
cdr3_nt: TGTGCCAGCAGTAGAGAGGGACAGGGGGCTTATGAGCAGTACTTC

j_call: TRBJ1-3
d_call: .
clone_size: .
cdr3_length: 18
v_call: TRBV7-6
cdr3_aa: CASSLGGAGASSGNTIYF
cdr3_nt: TGTGCCAGCAGCTTAGGTGGGGCAGGGGCGAGCTCTGGAAACACCATATATTTT

j_call: TRBJ1-2
d_call: .
clone_size: .
cdr3_length: 14
v_call: TRBV27
cdr3_aa: CASRQAAANYGYTF
cdr3_nt: TGTGCCAGCAGACAGGCCGCGGCTAACTATGGCTACACCTTC

j_call: TRBJ2-3
d_call: .
clone_size: .
cdr3_length: 15
v_call: TRBV7-6
cdr3_aa: CASRGEGGGADTQYF
cdr3_nt: TGTGCCAGCAGGGGGGAGGGGGGCGGCGCAGATACGCAGTATTTT

j_call: TRBJ1-5
d_call: TRBD1
clone_size: .
cdr3_length: 14
v_call: TRBV7-9
cdr3_aa: CASSLGQFNQPQHF
cdr3_nt: TGTGCCAGCAGCCTGGGACAGTTCAATCAGCCCCAGCATTTT

j_call: TRBJ2-2
d_call: .
clone_size: once
cdr3_length: 13
v_call: TRBV27
cdr3_aa: CASSLAVTGELFF
cdr3_nt: TGTGCCAGCAGTTTAGCGGTCACCGGGGAGCTGTTTTTT

j_call: TRBJ2-2
d_call: .
clone_size: .
cdr3_length: 13
v_call: TRBV4-3
cdr3_aa: CASSQRRGGELFF
cdr3_nt: TGCGCCAGCAGCCAACGACGCGGCGGGGAGCTGTTTTTT

j_call: TRBJ2-1
d_call: TRBD2
clone_size: .
cdr3_length: 13
v_call: TRBV4-1
cdr3_aa: CASSLIAGGEQFF
cdr3_nt: TGCGCCAGCAGCCTCATCGCGGGGGGCGAGCAGTTCTTC

j_call: TRBJ1-4
d_call: TRBD1
clone_size: once
cdr3_length: 16
v_call: TRBV5-4
cdr3_aa: CASSLTGETTNEKLFF
cdr3_nt: TGTGCCAGCAGCTTGACAGGGGAAACAACTAATGAAAAACTGTTTTTT

j_call: TRBJ2-1
d_call: .
clone_size: .
cdr3_length: 16
v_call: TRBV5-1
cdr3_aa: CASSLIPDRAYNEQFF
cdr3_nt: TGCGCCAGCAGCTTGATTCCCGACAGAGCCTACAATGAGCAGTTCTTC

j_call: TRBJ1-1
d_call: TRBD1
clone_size: few
cdr3_length: 15
v_call: TRBV5-5
cdr3_aa: CASSSLTGGPTEAFF
cdr3_nt: TGTGCCAGCAGCTCCCTTACAGGGGGCCCCACTGAAGCTTTCTTT

j_call: TRBJ2-1
d_call: TRBD1
clone_size: .
cdr3_length: 17
v_call: TRBV5-1
cdr3_aa: CASSLRWGQGFDNEQFF
cdr3_nt: TGCGCCAGCAGTCTGAGATGGGGACAGGGGTTCGACAATGAGCAGTTCTTC

j_call: TRBJ2-3
d_call: .
clone_size: .
cdr3_length: 15
v_call: TRBV18
cdr3_aa: CASSKVRQNTDTQYF
cdr3_nt: TGTGCCAGCTCAAAAGTGCGGCAGAACACAGATACGCAGTATTTT

j_call: TRBJ2-5
d_call: .
clone_size: .
cdr3_length: 12
v_call: TRBV28
cdr3_aa: CASGLSQETQYF
cdr3_nt: TGTGCCAGCGGCCTTTCCCAAGAGACCCAGTACTTC

j_call: TRBJ2-7
d_call: .
clone_size: .
cdr3_length: 15
v_call: TRBV5-4
cdr3_aa: CASSLGRGTSYEQYF
cdr3_nt: TGTGCCAGCAGCTTGGGCCGGGGGACCTCCTACGAGCAGTACTTC

j_call: TRBJ1-1
d_call: .
clone_size: few
cdr3_length: 13
v_call: TRBV10-3
cdr3_aa: CAISVNLNTEAFF
cdr3_nt: TGTGCCATCAGTGTCAACTTGAACACTGAAGCTTTCTTT

j_call: TRBJ2-2
d_call: TRBD2
clone_size: few
cdr3_length: 17
v_call: TRBV5-1
cdr3_aa: CASSPEGVSGSTGELFF
cdr3_nt: TGCGCCAGCAGCCCCGAAGGTGTTAGCGGGAGTACCGGGGAGCTGTTTTTT

j_call: TRBJ1-2
d_call: .
clone_size: .
cdr3_length: 15
v_call: TRBV6-1
cdr3_aa: CASSEDSTRGSGYTF
cdr3_nt: TGTGCCAGCAGTGAAGATTCCACCCGTGGTAGTGGCTACACCTTC